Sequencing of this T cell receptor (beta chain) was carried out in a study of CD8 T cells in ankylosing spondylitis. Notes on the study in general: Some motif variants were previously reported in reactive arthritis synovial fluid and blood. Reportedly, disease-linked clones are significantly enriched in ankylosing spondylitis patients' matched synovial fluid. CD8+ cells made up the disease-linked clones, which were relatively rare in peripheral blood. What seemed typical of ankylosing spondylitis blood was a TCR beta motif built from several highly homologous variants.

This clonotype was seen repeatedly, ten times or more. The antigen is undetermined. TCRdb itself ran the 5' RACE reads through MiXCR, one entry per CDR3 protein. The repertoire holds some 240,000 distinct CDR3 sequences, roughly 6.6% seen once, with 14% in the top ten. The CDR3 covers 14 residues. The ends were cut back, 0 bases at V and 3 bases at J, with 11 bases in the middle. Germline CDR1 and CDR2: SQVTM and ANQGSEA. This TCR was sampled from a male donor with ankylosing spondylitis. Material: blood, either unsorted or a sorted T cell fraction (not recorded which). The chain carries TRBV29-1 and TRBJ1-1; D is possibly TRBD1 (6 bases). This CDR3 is CSVEEGGDDTEAFF. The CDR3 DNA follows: TGCAGCGTTGAAGAGGGGGGCGATGACACTGAAGCTTTCTTT.